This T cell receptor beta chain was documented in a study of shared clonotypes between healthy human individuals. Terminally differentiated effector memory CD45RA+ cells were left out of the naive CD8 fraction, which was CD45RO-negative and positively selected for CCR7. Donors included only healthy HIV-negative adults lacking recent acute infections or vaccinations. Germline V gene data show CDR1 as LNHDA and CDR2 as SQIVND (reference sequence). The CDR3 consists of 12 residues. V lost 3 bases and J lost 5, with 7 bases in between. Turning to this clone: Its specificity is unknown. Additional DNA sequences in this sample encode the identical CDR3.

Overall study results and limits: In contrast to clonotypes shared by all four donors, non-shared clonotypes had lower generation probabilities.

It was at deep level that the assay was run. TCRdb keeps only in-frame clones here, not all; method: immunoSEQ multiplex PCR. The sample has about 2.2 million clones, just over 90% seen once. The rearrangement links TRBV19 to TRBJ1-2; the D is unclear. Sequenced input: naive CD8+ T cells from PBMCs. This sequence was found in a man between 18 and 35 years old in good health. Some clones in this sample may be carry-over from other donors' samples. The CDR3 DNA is TGTGCCAGTAGTATCGGGCCTTATGGCTACACCTTC. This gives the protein CASSIGPYGYTF.